This TCR beta chain was documented in a study of shared clonotypes between healthy human individuals. Regarding this clone: Its antigen is unknown.

Generated by immunoSEQ multiplex PCR, the TCRdb table keeps only in-frame clones and is missing some. The table has 1.5 million to 1.9 million clones, around 98% seen once. Germline V lookup: CDR1 MNHNY, CDR2 SVGAGI (reference sequence). The ends were cut back, 6 bases at V and 2 bases at J, with 8 bases in the middle. This CDR3 contains 12 residues. The study's findings and limits: Sequencing of the sorted subsets was shown by rarefaction to be incomplete despite large depth.

This sequence was found in a man in his thirties or forties in good health. This sequence joins TRBV6-6 and TRBJ2-7; D is ambiguous. Sequenced sample: naive CD4+ T cells sorted from blood. Subset in this sample: CD45RA+ positively selected. The CDR3, as DNA: TGTGCCAGCAGGTCACCGACCTACGAGCAGTACTTC. This translates into CASRSPTYEQYF.